The T cell receptor beta chain described here comes from a study of shared clonotypes between healthy human individuals. General study findings and limits: Memory subsets generally showed smaller estimated richness than naive subsets did. Donors were few, which limited the genetic and exposure-history diversity represented. Non-shared clonotypes had lower generation probabilities than those shared by all four donors.

The germline gives CDR1 MDHEN, CDR2 SYDVKM. The CDR3 loop spans 16 amino acids. Trimming took off 6 bases at V and 2 bases at J, with 19 bases between the two ends. Each sample came from a Caucasian adult donor living in Nashville, Tennessee. Method: immunoSEQ multiplex PCR; TCRdb's copy keeps in-frame clones and lacks some. The sample lists under 2.5 million clones; 80% to 95% were seen once. With respect to this clone: The antigen remains unidentified.

This receptor was identified in a man aged 18 to 29 in good health. Some clones in this sample may be carry-over from other donors' samples. The chain uses TRBV28 and TRBJ1-2; D remains unclear. Sequenced material: naive CD4+ T cells from PBMCs. The subset denotes: CD45RA+ positively selected. CDR3 sequence (DNA): TGTGCCAGCAGATCCGAAAAGCTGGGCTTGAACTATGGCTACACCTTC. It is translated as CASRSEKLGLNYGYTF.